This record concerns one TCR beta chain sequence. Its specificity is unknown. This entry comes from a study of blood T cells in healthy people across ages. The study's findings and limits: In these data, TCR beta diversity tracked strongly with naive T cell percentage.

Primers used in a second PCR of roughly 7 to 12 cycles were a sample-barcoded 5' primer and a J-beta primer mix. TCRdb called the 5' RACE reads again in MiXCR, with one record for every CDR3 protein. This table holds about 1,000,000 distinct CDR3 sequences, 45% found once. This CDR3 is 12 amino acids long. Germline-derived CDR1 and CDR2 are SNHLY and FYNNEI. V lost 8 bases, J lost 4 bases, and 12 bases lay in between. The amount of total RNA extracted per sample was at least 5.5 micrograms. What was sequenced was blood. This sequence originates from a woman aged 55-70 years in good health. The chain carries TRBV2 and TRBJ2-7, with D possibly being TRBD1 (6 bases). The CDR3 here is CASYRQVYEQYF. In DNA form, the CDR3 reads TGTGCCAGCTATCGACAGGTTTACGAGCAGTACTTC.